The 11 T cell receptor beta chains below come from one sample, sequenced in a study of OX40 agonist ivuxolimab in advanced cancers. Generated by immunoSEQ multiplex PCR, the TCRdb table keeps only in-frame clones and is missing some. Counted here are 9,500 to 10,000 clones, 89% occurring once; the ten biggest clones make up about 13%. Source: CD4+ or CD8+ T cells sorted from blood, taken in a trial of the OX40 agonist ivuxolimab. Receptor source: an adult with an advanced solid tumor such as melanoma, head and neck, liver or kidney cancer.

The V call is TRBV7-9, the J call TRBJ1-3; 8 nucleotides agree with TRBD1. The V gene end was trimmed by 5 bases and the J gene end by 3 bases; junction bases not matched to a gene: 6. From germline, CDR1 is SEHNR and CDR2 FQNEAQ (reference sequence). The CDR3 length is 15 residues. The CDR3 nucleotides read TGTGCCAGCAGCCCTGGACAGGGTAATGGAAACACCATATATTTT. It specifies CASSPGQGNGNTIYF.

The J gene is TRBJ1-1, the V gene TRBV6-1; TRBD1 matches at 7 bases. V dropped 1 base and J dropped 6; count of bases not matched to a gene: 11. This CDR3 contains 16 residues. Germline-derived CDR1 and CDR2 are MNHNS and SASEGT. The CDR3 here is CASSEEGIRGGPEAFF. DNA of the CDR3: TGTGCCAGCAGTGAAGAAGGCATCAGAGGGGGCCCTGAAGCTTTCTTT.

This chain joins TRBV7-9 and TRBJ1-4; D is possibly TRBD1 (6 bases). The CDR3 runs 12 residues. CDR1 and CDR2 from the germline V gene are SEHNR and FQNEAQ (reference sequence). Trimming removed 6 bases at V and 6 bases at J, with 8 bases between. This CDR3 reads CASSRTDEKLFF. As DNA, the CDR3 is TGTGCCAGCAGTCGGACAGATGAAAAACTGTTTTTT.

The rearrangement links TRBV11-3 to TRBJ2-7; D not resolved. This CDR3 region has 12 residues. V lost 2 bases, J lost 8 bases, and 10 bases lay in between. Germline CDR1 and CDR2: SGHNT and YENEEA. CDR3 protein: CASSLNREKQYF. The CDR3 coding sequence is TGTGCCAGCAGCTTAAACCGCGAGAAGCAGTACTTC.

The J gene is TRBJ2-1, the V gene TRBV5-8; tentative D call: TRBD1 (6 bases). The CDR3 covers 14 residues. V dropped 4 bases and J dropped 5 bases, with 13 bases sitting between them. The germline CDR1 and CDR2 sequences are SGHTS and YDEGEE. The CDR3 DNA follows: TGTGCCAGCAGCGGAAGGGGGAGCAACAATGAGCAGTTCTTC. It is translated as CASSGRGSNNEQFF.

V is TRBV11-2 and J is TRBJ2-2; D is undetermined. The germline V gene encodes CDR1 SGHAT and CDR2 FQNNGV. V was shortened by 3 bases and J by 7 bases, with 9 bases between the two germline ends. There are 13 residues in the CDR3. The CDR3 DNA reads TGTGCCAGCAGCTTGAGTCGGAGCGGGGAGCTGTTTTTT. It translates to CASSLSRSGELFF. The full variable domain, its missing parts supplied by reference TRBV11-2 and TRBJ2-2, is EAGVAQSPRYKIIEKRQSVAFWCNPISGHATLYWYQQILGQGPKLLIQFQNNGVVDDSQLPKDRFSAERLKGVDSTLKIQPAKLEDSAVYLCASSLSRSGELFFGEGSRLTVL.

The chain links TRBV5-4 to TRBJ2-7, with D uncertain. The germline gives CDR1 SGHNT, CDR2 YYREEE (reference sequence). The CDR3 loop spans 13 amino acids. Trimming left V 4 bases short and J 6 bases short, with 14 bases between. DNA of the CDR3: TGTGCCAGCAGCCAAGATCATGGAGCCGAGCAGTACTTC. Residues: CASSQDHGAEQYF.

CDR3: CASSQETTYEQYF. CDR3 coding DNA: TGTGCCAGCAGCCAAGAAACGACCTACGAGCAGTACTTC. The chain uses TRBV4-2 and TRBJ2-7; D not certain. This CDR3 contains 13 residues. Deletions cut 0 bases from V and 2 bases from J, with 5 bases between. Germline loops: CDR1 LGHNA, CDR2 YNFKEQ.

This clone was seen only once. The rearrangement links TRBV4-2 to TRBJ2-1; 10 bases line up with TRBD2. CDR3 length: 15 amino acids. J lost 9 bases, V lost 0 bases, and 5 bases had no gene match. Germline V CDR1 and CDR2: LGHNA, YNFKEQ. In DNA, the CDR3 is TGTGCCAGCAGCCAAGACAGCGGGAGGGCCACTGAGCAGTTCTTC. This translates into CASSQDSGRATEQFF.

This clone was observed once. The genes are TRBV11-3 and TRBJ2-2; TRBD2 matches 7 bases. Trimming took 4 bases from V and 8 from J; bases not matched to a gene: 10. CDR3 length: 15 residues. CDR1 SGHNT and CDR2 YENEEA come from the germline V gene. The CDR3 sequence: CASSSRPREGGELFF. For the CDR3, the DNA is TGTGCCAGCAGCTCCCGACCCAGGGAGGGAGGGGAGCTGTTTTTT.

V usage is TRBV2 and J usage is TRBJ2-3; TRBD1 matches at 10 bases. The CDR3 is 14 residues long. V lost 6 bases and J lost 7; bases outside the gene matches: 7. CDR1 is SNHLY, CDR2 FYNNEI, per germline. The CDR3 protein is CASSRDRGKYTQYF. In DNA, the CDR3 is TGTGCCAGCAGCCGGGACAGGGGCAAGTATACGCAGTATTTT.